This TCR beta chain was recovered during a study of shared clonotypes between healthy human individuals. As concerns this clone: Antigen: not known.

Assay used: immunoSEQ multiplex PCR; TCRdb lists only in-frame clones, some missing. The data hold about 1.9 million clones, with around 95% observed a single time. It was CD45RO-negative cells, positively selected for CCR7, that made up naive CD8 cells, with terminally differentiated effector memory CD45RA+ cells excluded. Study conclusions and caveats: Sampling involved blood alone; tissue repertoires likely differ.

The CDR3 spans 17 residues. The germline V gene encodes CDR1 MDHEN and CDR2 SYDVKM. Trimming cost V 4 bases and J 3 bases, with 20 bases left between them. This sequence was found in a man younger than 35 in good health. Some clones in this sample may be carry-over from other donors' samples. This chain uses TRBV28 with TRBJ2-3; D could derive from TRBD1 or TRBD2 (6 bases each). Sequencing used naive CD8+ T cells from PBMCs. In DNA form, the CDR3 reads TGTGCCAGCAGTTCCTACCCGGGACACGGGAGAACAGATACGCAGTATTTT. Encoded protein: CASSSYPGHGRTDTQYF. The full variable domain, with the rest looked up from reference TRBV28 and TRBJ2-3, is DVKVTQSSRYLVKRTGEKVFLECVQDMDHENMFWYRQDPGLGLRLIYFSYDVKMKEKGDIPEGYSVSREKKERFSLILESASTNQTSMYLCASSSYPGHGRTDTQYFGPGTRLTVL.